This TCR beta chain is drawn from a study of molecular identifiers for immune sequencing clone quantification. This clonotype was recorded a few times. TCRdb reprocessed the PCR reads with MiXCR, giving one entry per CDR3 protein. Altogether 350,000 or so distinct CDR3 sequences are present, about a fifth being singletons, with the ten largest covering approximately 0.8%. This TCR was sampled from a human donor in good health. Some libraries in this study had Jurkat cell RNA spiked in. The sequenced sample was naive CD8+ T cells from blood, with Jurkat cell RNA spiked in. Indicated subset: FACS-sorted CD8+CD4-CCR7+CD45RA+ naive T cells.

The CDR3 loop is CASSTWDQAETQYF. The CDR3 bases are TGTGCCAGTAGTACGTGGGACCAAGCGGAGACCCAGTACTTC. V gene TRBV19 combines with J gene TRBJ2-5; D is possibly TRBD1 or TRBD2 (5 bases each). Per the germline V gene, CDR1 is LNHDA and CDR2 is SQIVND (reference sequence). Trimming removed 4 bases at V and 5 bases at J, with 14 bases between. CDR3 size: 14 residues.